The clone carrying this TCR beta chain was found a few times. What it binds is unknown. PCR amplification relied on 60 Vbeta primers (plus 13 Jbeta primers). Sequencing used immunoSEQ multiplex PCR; TCRdb keeps in-frame clones, though not all of them. The data hold roughly 63,000 clones, with about 65% observed a single time. The sample originates from a study of cytomegalovirus exposure and HLA in healthy donors. On the study more broadly: Approximately 77 million unique TCRs from HLA-typed donors were held in an early release of data. Findings of the study overall: Rarity held for most TCR sequences, but there were some public TCRs that occurred in many donors.

This CDR3 region has 15 residues. J was trimmed by 8 bases and V by 5 bases; bases with no gene match: 8. Germline-derived CDR1 and CDR2 are MDHEN and SYDVKM. The TCR comes from a man over 45 in good health and CMV-seropositive. V usage is TRBV28 and J usage is TRBJ1-4, with TRBD1 matching over 10 bases. Source material: PBMCs. The chain's CDR3 is CASSPPDRGGEKLFF. The CDR3 DNA sequence: TGTGCCAGCAGTCCACCGGACAGGGGGGGAGAAAAACTGTTTTTT.